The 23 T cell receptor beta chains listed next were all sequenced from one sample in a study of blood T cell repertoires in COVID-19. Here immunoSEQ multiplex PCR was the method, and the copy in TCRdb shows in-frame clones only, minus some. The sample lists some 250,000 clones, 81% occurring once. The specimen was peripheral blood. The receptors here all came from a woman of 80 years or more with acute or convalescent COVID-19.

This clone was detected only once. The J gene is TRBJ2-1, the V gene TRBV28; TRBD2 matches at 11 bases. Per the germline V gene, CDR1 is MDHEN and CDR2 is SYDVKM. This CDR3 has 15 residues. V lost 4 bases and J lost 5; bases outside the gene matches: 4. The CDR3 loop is CASSSLGLADNEQFF. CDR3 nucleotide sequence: TGTGCCAGCAGTTCTCTGGGACTAGCGGACAATGAGCAGTTCTTC.

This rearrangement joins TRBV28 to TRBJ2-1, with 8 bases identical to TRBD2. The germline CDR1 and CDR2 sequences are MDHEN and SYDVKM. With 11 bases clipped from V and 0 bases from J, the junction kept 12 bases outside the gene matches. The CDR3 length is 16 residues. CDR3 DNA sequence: TGTGCCCCCCACGACTCTAGCGGGCGCTCCTACAATGAGCAGTTCTTC. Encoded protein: CAPHDSSGRSYNEQFF.

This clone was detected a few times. CDR3 region: CASSWSGGEAKNIQYF. The DNA of the CDR3 is TGCGCCAGCAGCTGGTCAGGGGGCGAGGCCAAAAACATTCAGTACTTC. V is TRBV5-1 and J is TRBJ2-4; TRBD1 matches 8 bases. This CDR3 is 16 amino acids long. Trimming at V came to 3 bases and at J to 1 base, leaving 6 bases not matched to a gene. Looked up from germline, CDR1 is SGHRS and CDR2 is YFSETQ. The full variable domain, completed using reference TRBV5-1 and TRBJ2-4, is KAGVTQTPRYLIKTRGQQVTLSCSPISGHRSVSWYQQTPGQGLQFLFEYFSETQRNKGNFPGRFSGRQFSNSRSEMNVSTLELGDSALYLCASSWSGGEAKNIQYFGAGTRLSVL.

CDR3 protein: CASSTERQSSAFF. The CDR3, as DNA: TGTGCCAGCAGTACCGAGAGGCAGAGTAGTGCTTTCTTT. The chain joins TRBV6-5 to TRBJ1-1; D gene ambiguous. Per germline, CDR1 MNHEY and CDR2 SVGAGI. The ends were cut back, 5 bases at V and 11 bases at J, with 18 bases in the middle. There are 13 residues in the CDR3.

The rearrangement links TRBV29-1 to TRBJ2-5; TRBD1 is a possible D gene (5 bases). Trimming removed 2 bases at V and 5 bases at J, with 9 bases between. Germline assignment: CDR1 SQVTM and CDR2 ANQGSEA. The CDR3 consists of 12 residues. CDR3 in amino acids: CSVERGVETQYF. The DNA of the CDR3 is TGCAGCGTTGAAAGGGGTGTTGAGACCCAGTACTTC.

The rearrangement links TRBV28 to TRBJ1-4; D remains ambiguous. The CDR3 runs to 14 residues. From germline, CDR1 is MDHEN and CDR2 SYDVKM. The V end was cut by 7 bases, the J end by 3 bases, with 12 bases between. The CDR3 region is CASKGIGANEKLFF. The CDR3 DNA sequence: TGTGCCAGCAAAGGGATCGGGGCTAATGAAAAACTGTTTTTT.

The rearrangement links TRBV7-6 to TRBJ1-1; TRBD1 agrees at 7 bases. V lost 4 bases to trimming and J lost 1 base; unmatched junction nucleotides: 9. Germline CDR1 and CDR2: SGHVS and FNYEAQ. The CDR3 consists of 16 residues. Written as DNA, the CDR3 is TGTGCCAGCAGCTGGGGCCCCGGGACAGAGAACACTGAAGCTTTCTTT. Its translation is CASSWGPGTENTEAFF.

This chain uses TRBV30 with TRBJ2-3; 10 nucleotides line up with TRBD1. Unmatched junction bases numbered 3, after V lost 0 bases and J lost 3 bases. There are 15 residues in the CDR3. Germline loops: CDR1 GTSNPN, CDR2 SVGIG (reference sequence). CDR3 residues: CAWSVPGQGTDTQYF. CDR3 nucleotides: TGTGCCTGGAGTGTACCGGGACAGGGGACAGATACGCAGTATTTT.

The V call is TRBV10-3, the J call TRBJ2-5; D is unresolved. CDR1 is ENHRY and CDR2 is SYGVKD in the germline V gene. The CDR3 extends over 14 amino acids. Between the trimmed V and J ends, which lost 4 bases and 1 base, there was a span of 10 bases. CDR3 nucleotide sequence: TGTGCCATCAGTGTTTCGTATTCCCAAGAGACCCAGTACTTC. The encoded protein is CAISVSYSQETQYF.

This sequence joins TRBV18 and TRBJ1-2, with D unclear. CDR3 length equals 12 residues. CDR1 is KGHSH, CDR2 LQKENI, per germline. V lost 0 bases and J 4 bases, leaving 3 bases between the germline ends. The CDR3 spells CASSPPSYGYTF. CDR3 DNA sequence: TGTGCCAGCTCACCACCGAGCTATGGCTACACCTTC.

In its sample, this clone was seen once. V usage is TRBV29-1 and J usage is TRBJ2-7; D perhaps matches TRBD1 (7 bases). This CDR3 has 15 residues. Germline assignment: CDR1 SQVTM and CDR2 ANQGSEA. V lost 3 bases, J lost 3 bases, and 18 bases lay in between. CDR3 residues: CSVETGPTRNYEQYF. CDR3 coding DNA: TGCAGCGTTGAGACAGGGCCGACTAGAAACTACGAGCAGTACTTC.

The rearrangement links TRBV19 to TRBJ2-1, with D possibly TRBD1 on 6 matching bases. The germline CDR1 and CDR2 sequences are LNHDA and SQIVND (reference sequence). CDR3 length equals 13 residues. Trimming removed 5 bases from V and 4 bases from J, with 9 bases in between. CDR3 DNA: TGTGCCAGTAGTTTCGGACAGTACAATGAGCAGTTCTTC. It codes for CASSFGQYNEQFF.

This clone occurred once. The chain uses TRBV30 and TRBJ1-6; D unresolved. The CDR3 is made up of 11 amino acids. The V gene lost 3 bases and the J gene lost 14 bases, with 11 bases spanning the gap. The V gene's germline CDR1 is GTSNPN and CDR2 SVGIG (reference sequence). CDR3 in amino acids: CAWSDDEALHF. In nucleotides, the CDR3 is TGTGCCTGGAGCGACGACGAGGCCCTCCACTTT.

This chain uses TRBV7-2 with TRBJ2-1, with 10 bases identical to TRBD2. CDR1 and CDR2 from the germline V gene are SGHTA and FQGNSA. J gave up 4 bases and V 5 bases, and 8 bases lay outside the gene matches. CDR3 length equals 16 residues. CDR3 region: CASSPPPGLAYNEQFF. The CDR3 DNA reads TGTGCCAGCAGCCCACCCCCGGGACTAGCGTACAATGAGCAGTTCTTC. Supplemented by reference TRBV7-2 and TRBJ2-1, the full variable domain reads GAGVSQSPSNKVTEKGKDVELRCDPISGHTALYWYRQSLGQGLEFLIYFQGNSAPDKSGLPSDRFSAERTGGSVSTLTIQRTQQEDSAVYLCASSPPPGLAYNEQFFGPGTRLTVL.

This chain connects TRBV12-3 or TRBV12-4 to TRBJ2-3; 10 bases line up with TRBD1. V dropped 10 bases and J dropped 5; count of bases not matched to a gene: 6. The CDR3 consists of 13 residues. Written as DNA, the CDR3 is TGTGCCACCCAGGGACAGGGGAGAGATACGCAGTATTTT. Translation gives CATQGQGRDTQYF.

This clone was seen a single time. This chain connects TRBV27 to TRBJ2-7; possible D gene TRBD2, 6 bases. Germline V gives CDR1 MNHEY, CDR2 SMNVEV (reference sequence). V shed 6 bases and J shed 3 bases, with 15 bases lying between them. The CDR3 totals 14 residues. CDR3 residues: CASRRDFPLYEQYF. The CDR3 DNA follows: TGTGCCAGCAGGAGGGACTTCCCCCTCTACGAGCAGTACTTC.

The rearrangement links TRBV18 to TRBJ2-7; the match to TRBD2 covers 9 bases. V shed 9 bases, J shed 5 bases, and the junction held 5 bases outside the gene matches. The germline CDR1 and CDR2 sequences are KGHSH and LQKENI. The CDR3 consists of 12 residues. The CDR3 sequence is CASSAGGDEQYF. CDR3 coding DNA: TGTGCCAGTAGCGCGGGAGGGGACGAGCAGTACTTC. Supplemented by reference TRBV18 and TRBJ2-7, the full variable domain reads NAGVMQNPRHLVRRRGQEARLRCSPMKGHSHVYWYRQLPEEGLKFMVYLQKENIIDESGMPKERFSAEFPKEGPSILRIQQVVRGDSAAYFCASSAGGDEQYFGPGTRLTVT.

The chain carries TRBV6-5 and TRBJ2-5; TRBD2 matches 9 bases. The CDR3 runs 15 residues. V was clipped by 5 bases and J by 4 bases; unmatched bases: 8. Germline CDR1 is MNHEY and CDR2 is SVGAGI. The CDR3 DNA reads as TGTGCCAGCAGTAGCCTAGCGGGAACGTTAGAGACCCAGTACTTC. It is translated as CASSSLAGTLETQYF.

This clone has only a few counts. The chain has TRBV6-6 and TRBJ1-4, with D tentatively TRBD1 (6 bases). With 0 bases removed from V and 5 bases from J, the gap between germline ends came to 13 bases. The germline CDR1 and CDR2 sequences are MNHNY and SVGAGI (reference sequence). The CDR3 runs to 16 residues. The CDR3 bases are TGTGCCAGCAGTTACTCGTTAAGCCAGGGGAATGAAAAACTGTTTTTT. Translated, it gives CASSYSLSQGNEKLFF.

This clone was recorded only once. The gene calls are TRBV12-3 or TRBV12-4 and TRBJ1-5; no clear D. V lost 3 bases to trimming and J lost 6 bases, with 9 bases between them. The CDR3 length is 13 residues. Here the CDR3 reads CASSLRLVQPQHF. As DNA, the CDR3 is TGTGCCAGCAGTTTGAGACTAGTTCAGCCCCAGCATTTT.

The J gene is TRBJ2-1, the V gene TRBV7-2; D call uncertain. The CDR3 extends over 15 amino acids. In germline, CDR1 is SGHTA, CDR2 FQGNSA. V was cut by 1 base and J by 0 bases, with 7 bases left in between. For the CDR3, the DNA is TGTGCCAGCAGCTTAGAACCGAGCTCCTACAATGAGCAGTTCTTC. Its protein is CASSLEPSSYNEQFF.

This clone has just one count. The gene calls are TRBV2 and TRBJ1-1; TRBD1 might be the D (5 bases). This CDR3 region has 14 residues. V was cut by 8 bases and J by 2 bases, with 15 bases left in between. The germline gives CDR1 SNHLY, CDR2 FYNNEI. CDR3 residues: CASGWGRLNTEAFF. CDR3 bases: TGTGCCAGCGGGTGGGGCAGACTTAACACTGAAGCTTTCTTT.

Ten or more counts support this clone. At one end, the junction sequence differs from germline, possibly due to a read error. The DNA of the CDR3 is TGCGCCAGCAGATTGGACAGGGGGCCGACTTACTCCTACGAGCAGTACTTC. Residues: CASRLDRGPTYSYEQYF. The chain joins TRBV5-1 to TRBJ2-7; 11 bases align to TRBD1. The CDR3 runs to 17 residues. Germline V gene sequence: CDR1 SGHRS, CDR2 YFSETQ.